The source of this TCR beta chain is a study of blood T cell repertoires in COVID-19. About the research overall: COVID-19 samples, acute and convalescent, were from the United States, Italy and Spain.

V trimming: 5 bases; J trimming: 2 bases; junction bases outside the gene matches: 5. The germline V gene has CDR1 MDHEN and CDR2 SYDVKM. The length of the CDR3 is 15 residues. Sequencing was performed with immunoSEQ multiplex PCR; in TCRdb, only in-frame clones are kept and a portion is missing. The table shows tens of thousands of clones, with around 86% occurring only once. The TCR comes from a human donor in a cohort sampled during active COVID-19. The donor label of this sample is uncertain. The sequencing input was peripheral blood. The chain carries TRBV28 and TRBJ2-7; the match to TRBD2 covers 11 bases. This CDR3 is CASSPQTSGAYEQYF. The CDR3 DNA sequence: TGTGCCAGCAGTCCGCAGACTAGCGGGGCCTACGAGCAGTACTTC. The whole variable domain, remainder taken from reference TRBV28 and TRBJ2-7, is DVKVTQSSRYLVKRTGEKVFLECVQDMDHENMFWYRQDPGLGLRLIYFSYDVKMKEKGDIPEGYSVSREKKERFSLILESASTNQTSMYLCASSPQTSGAYEQYFGPGTRLTVT.